The 29 T cell receptor beta chains below all came from one sample that was sequenced in a study of shared clonotypes between healthy human individuals. Naive CD8 cells lacked CD45RO and underwent positive selection for CCR7, leaving out terminally differentiated effector memory CD45RA+ cells. Clones were sequenced by immunoSEQ multiplex PCR, and TCRdb holds only the in-frame ones, with some missing. The sample lists about 2 million clones, approximately 95% occurring once. Sequenced material: naive CD8+ T cells sorted from blood. All receptors come from a man aged 18 to 35 in good health.

The chain joins TRBV4-1 to TRBJ1-5; a weak D match, TRBD1 (5 bases). Germline CDR1 and CDR2: MGHRA and YSYEKL. V was trimmed by 3 bases and J by 5 bases, leaving 8 bases between them. The CDR3 is made up of 13 amino acids. The chain's CDR3 is CASSQTAYQPQHF. The CDR3 nucleotides read TGCGCCAGCAGCCAGACAGCTTATCAGCCCCAGCATTTT.

The chain recombines TRBV4-1 with TRBJ2-7; D is ambiguous. The CDR3 has 16 amino acids. V was cut by 0 bases and J by 0 bases, with 12 bases left in between. Germline loops: CDR1 MGHRA, CDR2 YSYEKL. CDR3 bases: TGCGCCAGCAGCCAAGAGCTTTCGGGCAACTCCTACGAGCAGTACTTC. This encodes CASSQELSGNSYEQYF.

V and J are TRBV29-1 and TRBJ1-1; D is unclear. Germline assignment: CDR1 SQVTM and CDR2 ANQGSEA. V gave up 0 bases and J gave up 11 bases, with 7 bases separating them. This CDR3 region has 10 residues. The CDR3 spells CSVEEGWAFF. Here the CDR3 DNA reads TGCAGCGTTGAAGAGGGGTGGGCTTTCTTT.

Details on this clone: The sample has other DNA sequences that encode this CDR3 too. This chain links TRBV27 with TRBJ2-5; 12 bases align to TRBD2. The V gene end was trimmed by 5 bases and the J gene end by 4 bases; junction bases not matched to a gene: 8. CDR1 MNHEY and CDR2 SMNVEV come from the germline V gene (reference sequence). The CDR3 contains 16 residues. The CDR3 DNA reads as TGTGCCAGCAGTCTCCTACTAGCGGGAGGCCTAGAGACCCAGTACTTC. As protein: CASSLLLAGGLETQYF.

The chain carries TRBV9 and TRBJ2-3, with 8 bases matching TRBD2. The CDR3 runs to 14 residues. Germline trimming cut 6 bases from V and 1 base from J; bases unmatched to any gene: 4. Germline values: CDR1 SGDLS, CDR2 YYNGEE. The CDR3 DNA reads as TGTGCCAGCAATTCAGCGGGAGGCACAGATACGCAGTATTTT. It translates to CASNSAGGTDTQYF.

This sequence joins TRBV19 and TRBJ2-1; 7 bases match TRBD1. CDR3 length: 15 residues. The germline V gene has CDR1 LNHDA and CDR2 SQIVND (reference sequence). Germline trimming cut 4 bases from V and 4 bases from J; bases unmatched to any gene: 7. DNA of the CDR3: TGTGCCAGTAGTACCCGGGACAGACCTTACAATGAGCAGTTCTTC. Translated: CASSTRDRPYNEQFF.

J is TRBJ2-3 and V is TRBV7-2; D gene ambiguous. Germline loops: CDR1 SGHTA, CDR2 FQGNSA. The CDR3 length is 15 residues. With 2 bases removed from V and 3 bases from J, the gap between germline ends came to 12 bases. The CDR3 protein is CASSLKTVGTDTQYF. The CDR3 DNA reads TGTGCCAGCAGCTTAAAGACGGTAGGGACAGATACGCAGTATTTT.

This sequence joins TRBV5-1 and TRBJ2-1, with TRBD1 matching 9 bases. Germline trimming cut 4 bases from V and 7 bases from J; bases unmatched to any gene: 6. CDR3 size: 14 residues. Germline values: CDR1 SGHRS, CDR2 YFSETQ. Here the CDR3 DNA reads TGCGCCAGCAGCCAGGGACAGGGTAGGAATGAGCAGTTCTTC. This gives the protein CASSQGQGRNEQFF.

The genes are TRBV6-1 and TRBJ1-3; D uncertain. The germline V and J ends were trimmed by 1 base and 0 bases, with 10 bases remaining between them. The CDR3 spans 16 residues. Germline V gene sequence: CDR1 MNHNS, CDR2 SASEGT. CDR3 loop: CASSEGPLLSGNTIYF. DNA for the CDR3: TGTGCCAGCAGTGAAGGCCCGCTCCTCTCTGGAAACACCATATATTTT.

The rearrangement joins TRBV7-2 to TRBJ1-4; possibly TRBD1 for D (5 bases). Trimming shortened V by 1 base and J by 7 bases, and 16 bases separated the two germline ends. Germline values: CDR1 SGHTA, CDR2 FQGNSA. There are 16 residues in the CDR3. CDR3 sequence reads: CASSLGYLLGGEKLFF. In DNA form, the CDR3 reads TGTGCCAGCAGCTTAGGTTATCTTTTGGGGGGTGAAAAACTGTTTTTT.

The chain links TRBV29-1 to TRBJ2-3; perhaps TRBD2 as D (5 bases). V lost 1 base and J 0 bases, leaving 17 bases between the germline ends. CDR1 and CDR2 from the germline V gene are SQVTM and ANQGSEA. There are 17 residues in the CDR3. The CDR3, as DNA: TGCAGCGTTGAAGGTCTAGCAGATAAGATAAGCACAGATACGCAGTATTTT. Its translation is CSVEGLADKISTDTQYF.

This chain connects TRBV7-9 to TRBJ2-1, with 12 bases identical to TRBD2. CDR1 SEHNR and CDR2 FQNEAQ come from the germline V gene (reference sequence). The CDR3 totals 14 residues. V gave up 7 bases and J gave up 7 bases; unmatched junction bases: 5. CDR3 DNA sequence: TGTGCCAGCACCGTAACTAGCGGGAGGAATGAGCAGTTCTTC. Translating gives CASTVTSGRNEQFF. The complete variable domain, with remaining parts taken from reference TRBV7-9 and TRBJ2-1, reads DTGVSQNPRHKITKRGQNVTFRCDPISEHNRLYWYRQTLGQGPEFLTYFQNEAQLEKSRLLSDRFSAERPKGSFSTLEIQRTEQGDSAMYLCASTVTSGRNEQFFGPGTRLTVL.

This chain connects TRBV4-1 to TRBJ1-4, with D maybe TRBD1 (6 bases). The V end was cut by 5 bases, the J end by 7 bases, with 14 bases between. The CDR3 totals 14 residues. Germline loops: CDR1 MGHRA, CDR2 YSYEKL. In DNA form, the CDR3 reads TGCGCCAGCAGCGAACAGTCCAGGGGTGAAAAACTGTTTTTT. Translated: CASSEQSRGEKLFF.

V is TRBV5-6 and J is TRBJ2-7; tentatively, D is TRBD1 (6 bases). The V end was cut by 0 bases, the J end by 2 bases, with 9 bases between. This CDR3 contains 14 residues. Germline CDR1 is SGHDT and CDR2 is YYEEEE. CDR3 amino acids: CASSLVQGTYEQYF. The DNA of the CDR3 is TGTGCCAGCAGCTTGGTGCAGGGGACCTACGAGCAGTACTTC.

This chain uses TRBV11-2 with TRBJ2-7; weak D call: TRBD2 (5 bases). The CDR3 has 15 residues. From germline, CDR1 is SGHAT and CDR2 FQNNGV. The V end was cut by 5 bases, the J end by 4 bases, with 18 bases between. For the CDR3, the DNA is TGTGCCAGCAGCCGCATTACGACGGGGATTTACGAGCAGTACTTC. Translated: CASSRITTGIYEQYF.

The V and J genes are TRBV28 and TRBJ2-1, with a tentative D call TRBD1 (6 bases). V shed 3 bases and J shed 8 bases, with 11 bases lying between them. The CDR3 extends over 13 amino acids. The germline V gene encodes CDR1 MDHEN and CDR2 SYDVKM. The CDR3: CASSFFRGYEQFF. DNA for the CDR3: TGTGCCAGCAGTTTTTTCAGGGGATATGAGCAGTTCTTC.

The sample holds one count of this clone. The J gene is TRBJ2-5, the V gene TRBV7-9; possibly TRBD1 for D (5 bases). The CDR3 extends over 15 amino acids. The V gene lost 4 bases and the J gene lost 4 bases, with 16 bases spanning the gap. CDR1 SEHNR and CDR2 FQNEAQ come from the germline V gene (reference sequence). Here the CDR3 reads CASSSAPERGETQYF. The CDR3 bases are TGTGCCAGCAGCTCCGCTCCGGAAAGGGGAGAGACCCAGTACTTC.

The gene calls are TRBV11-2 and TRBJ2-7; D is possibly TRBD2 (6 bases). Between the trimmed V and J ends, which lost 1 base and 6 bases, there was a span of 10 bases. Germline loops: CDR1 SGHAT, CDR2 FQNNGV. CDR3 length: 13 amino acids. CDR3 residues: CASSLAGVGEQYF. The CDR3 DNA reads as TGTGCCAGCAGCTTAGCGGGAGTAGGCGAGCAGTACTTC.

This clone was observed once. Other DNA sequences of this sample code for an identical CDR3. This chain joins TRBV4-1 and TRBJ2-5; D is undetermined. The length of the CDR3 is 11 residues. Trimming stripped 3 bases from V and 4 bases from J, with 3 bases between. The V gene's germline CDR1 is MGHRA and CDR2 YSYEKL. CDR3 bases: TGCGCCAGCAGCCATGGAGAGACCCAGTACTTC. Protein: CASSHGETQYF.

The rearrangement uses TRBV7-8 and TRBJ2-7; 8 positions agree with TRBD1. Germline V gives CDR1 SGHVS, CDR2 FQNEAQ. Unmatched junction bases numbered 9, after V lost 4 bases and J lost 1 base. This CDR3 comprises 16 residues. As DNA, the CDR3 is TGTGCCAGCAGCTCTCCGGCCGGACAGGGTTCCTACGAGCAGTACTTC. Protein product: CASSSPAGQGSYEQYF.

The rearrangement joins TRBV9 to TRBJ1-2; no clear D. The CDR3 spans 15 residues. Germline values: CDR1 SGDLS, CDR2 YYNGEE. The germline V and J ends were trimmed by 0 bases and 1 base, with 10 bases remaining between them. The CDR3 region is CASSVDGNDNYGYTF. In DNA, the CDR3 is TGTGCCAGCAGCGTAGACGGAAATGATAACTATGGCTACACCTTC.

The J gene is TRBJ2-1, the V gene TRBV11-2; D remains unclear. Germline lookup yields CDR1 SGHAT and CDR2 FQNNGV. Trimming took 0 bases from V and 6 from J, leaving 6 bases between them. This CDR3 spans 13 amino acids. CDR3 DNA sequence: TGTGCCAGCAGCTTAGATAGTATCAATGAGCAGTTCTTC. Translating it yields CASSLDSINEQFF.

The CDR3 DNA follows: TGTGCCAGCAGCACGGCGGGAGAGGGCACAAGAGAGACCCAGTACTTC. Translated: CASSTAGEGTRETQYF. V usage is TRBV13 and J usage is TRBJ2-5, with 7 nucleotides matching TRBD2. CDR1 and CDR2 from the germline V gene are PRHDT and FYEKMQ (reference sequence). V gave up 5 bases and J gave up 4 bases; unmatched junction bases: 13. This CDR3 contains 16 residues.

The rearrangement uses TRBV9 and TRBJ2-1; 11 bases agree with TRBD2. J lost 2 bases, V lost 0 bases, and 4 bases had no gene match. Germline V gene lookup returns CDR1 SGDLS and CDR2 YYNGEE. The CDR3 loop spans 17 amino acids. The CDR3 is CASSVDLSGGAYNEQFF. In DNA form, the CDR3 reads TGTGCCAGCAGCGTAGATCTTAGCGGGGGGGCCTACAATGAGCAGTTCTTC.

The CDR3 protein is CASSGQGYNEQFF. Here the CDR3 DNA reads TGTGCCAGCAGCGGACAGGGGTACAATGAGCAGTTCTTC. This chain uses TRBV25-1 with TRBJ2-1, with TRBD1 matching 9 bases. There are 13 residues in the CDR3. The V segment lost 6 bases and the J segment 4 bases; nucleotides outside the gene matches: 1. CDR1 MGHDK and CDR2 SYGVNS come from the germline V gene.

The chain uses TRBV29-1 and TRBJ1-2, with TRBD1 matching over 11 bases. The V segment lost 6 bases and the J segment 4 bases; nucleotides outside the gene matches: 4. This CDR3 comprises 13 residues. Germline CDR1 is SQVTM and CDR2 is ANQGSEA. In DNA, the CDR3 is TGCAGCGTGGCGGACAGGGGGCTCTATGGCTACACCTTC. This codes for CSVADRGLYGYTF.

The chain carries TRBV6-6 and TRBJ2-1, with 7 bases identical to TRBD2. With V trimmed by 0 bases and J by 7 bases, 9 bases remained unmatched. This CDR3 is built from 16 residues. Germline V gives CDR1 MNHNY, CDR2 SVGAGI (reference sequence). CDR3 sequence: CASSYSPGGEWNEQFF. DNA for the CDR3: TGTGCCAGCAGTTACTCCCCGGGGGGTGAGTGGAATGAGCAGTTCTTC.

A remark on this clone: Other DNA sequences in this specimen translate into the identical CDR3. V usage is TRBV6-1 and J usage is TRBJ2-7, with D possibly called TRBD1 or TRBD2 (5 bases each). The ends were cut back, 6 bases at V and 2 bases at J, with 8 bases in the middle. This CDR3 has 12 residues. Looked up from germline, CDR1 is MNHNS and CDR2 is SASEGT. This CDR3 reads CASSRGPYEQYF. The CDR3 DNA reads TGTGCCAGCAGCCGGGGCCCCTACGAGCAGTACTTC.

Comment on this clone: At the DNA level, this CDR3 is encoded by other sequences in the same sample as well. The chain uses TRBV27 and TRBJ2-7; 9 positions match TRBD1. Germline CDR1 reads MNHEY; CDR2 reads SMNVEV (reference sequence). The CDR3 consists of 14 residues. V gave up 2 bases and J gave up 4 bases; unmatched junction bases: 3. CDR3 residues: CASSLKGQGYEQYF. The DNA of the CDR3 is TGTGCCAGCAGTTTAAAGGGACAGGGATACGAGCAGTACTTC.